This section outlines one T cell receptor beta chain sequence together with its context. The CDR3 has 13 residues. Germline CDR1 and CDR2: MNHEY and SMNVEV (reference sequence). The V end was cut by 4 bases, the J end by 5 bases, with 11 bases between. This entry comes from a study of early T cells in non-severe SARS-CoV-2 infection. Across the study: Sequenced bulk RNA came from whole blood that was unsorted, and chains were unpaired.

Individual cDNA molecules were tagged with unique molecular identifiers, the study reported. Each CDR3 protein gets one entry after TCRdb re-called the 5' RACE reads with MiXCR. The sample has approximately 71,000 distinct CDR3 sequences, under 13% seen once. The clonotype was recovered from an adult who was a healthcare worker with PCR-confirmed SARS-CoV-2 infection or an uninfected control (not recorded which). Sequences were obtained from whole blood. The V gene is TRBV27, the J gene TRBJ1-2, with unresolved D. This CDR3 is CASSSTGPYGYTF. The CDR3 DNA sequence: TGTGCCAGCAGTTCGACGGGCCCATATGGCTACACCTTC.